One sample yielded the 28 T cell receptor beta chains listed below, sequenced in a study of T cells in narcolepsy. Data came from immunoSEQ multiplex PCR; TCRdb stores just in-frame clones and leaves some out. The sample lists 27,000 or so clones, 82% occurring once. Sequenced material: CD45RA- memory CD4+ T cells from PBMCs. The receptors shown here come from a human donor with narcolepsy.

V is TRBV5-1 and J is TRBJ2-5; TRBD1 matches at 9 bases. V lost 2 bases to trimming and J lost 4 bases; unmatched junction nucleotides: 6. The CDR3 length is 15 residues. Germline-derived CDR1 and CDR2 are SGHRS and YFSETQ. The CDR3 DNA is TGCGCCAGCAGCTTAGGTGACAGGGGGACAGAGACCCAGTACTTC. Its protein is CASSLGDRGTETQYF.

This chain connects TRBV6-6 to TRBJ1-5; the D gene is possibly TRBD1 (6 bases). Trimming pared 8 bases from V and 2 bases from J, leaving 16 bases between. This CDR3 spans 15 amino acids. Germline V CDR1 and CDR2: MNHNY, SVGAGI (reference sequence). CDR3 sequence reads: CASGGGGDGNQPQHF. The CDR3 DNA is TGTGCCAGCGGGGGAGGGGGGGATGGCAATCAGCCCCAGCATTTT.

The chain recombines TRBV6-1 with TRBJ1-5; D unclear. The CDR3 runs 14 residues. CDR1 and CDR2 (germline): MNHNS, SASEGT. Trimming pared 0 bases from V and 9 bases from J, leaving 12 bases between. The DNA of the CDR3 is TGTGCCAGCAGTGAAGCGGAGGGCCCAGGGCCCCAGCATTTT. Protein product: CASSEAEGPGPQHF.

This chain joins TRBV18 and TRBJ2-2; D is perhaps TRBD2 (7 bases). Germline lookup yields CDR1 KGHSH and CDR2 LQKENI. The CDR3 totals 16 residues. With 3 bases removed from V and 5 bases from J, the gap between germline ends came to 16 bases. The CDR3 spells CASSPPSGQGTGELFF. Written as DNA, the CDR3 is TGTGCCAGCTCACCGCCTAGCGGCCAGGGGACCGGGGAGCTGTTTTTT.

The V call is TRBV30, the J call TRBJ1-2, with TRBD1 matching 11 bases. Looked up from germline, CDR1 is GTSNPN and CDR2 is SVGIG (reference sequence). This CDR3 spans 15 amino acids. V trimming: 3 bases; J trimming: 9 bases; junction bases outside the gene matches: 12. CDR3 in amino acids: CAWRARTGGAGSYTF. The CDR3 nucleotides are TGTGCCTGGAGGGCCAGGACAGGGGGCGCCGGGAGCTACACCTTC.

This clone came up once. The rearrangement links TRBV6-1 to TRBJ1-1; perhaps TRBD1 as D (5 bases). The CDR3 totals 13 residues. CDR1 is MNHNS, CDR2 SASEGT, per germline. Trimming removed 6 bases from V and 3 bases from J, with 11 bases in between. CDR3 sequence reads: CASRLGEYTEAFF. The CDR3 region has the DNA TGTGCCAGCAGGTTGGGGGAGTACACTGAAGCTTTCTTT.

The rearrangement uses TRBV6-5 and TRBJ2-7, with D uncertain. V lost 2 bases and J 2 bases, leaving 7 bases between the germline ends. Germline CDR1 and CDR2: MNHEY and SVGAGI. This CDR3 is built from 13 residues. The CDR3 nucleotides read TGTGCCAGCAGTTACGGTCGGACCTACGAGCAGTACTTC. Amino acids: CASSYGRTYEQYF.

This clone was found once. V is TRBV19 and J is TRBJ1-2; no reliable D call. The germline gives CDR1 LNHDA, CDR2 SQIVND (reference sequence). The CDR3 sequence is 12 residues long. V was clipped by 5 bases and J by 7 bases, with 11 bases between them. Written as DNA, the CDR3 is TGTGCCAGTAGTGATCCTGGGCTTGGCTACACCTTC. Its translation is CASSDPGLGYTF.

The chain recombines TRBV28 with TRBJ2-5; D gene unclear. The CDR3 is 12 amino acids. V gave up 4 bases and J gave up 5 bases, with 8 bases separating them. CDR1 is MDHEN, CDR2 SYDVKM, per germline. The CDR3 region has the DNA TGTGCCAGCAGTTCGGTTTGGGAGACCCAGTACTTC. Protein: CASSSVWETQYF. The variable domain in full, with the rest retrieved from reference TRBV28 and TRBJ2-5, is DVKVTQSSRYLVKRTGEKVFLECVQDMDHENMFWYRQDPGLGLRLIYFSYDVKMKEKGDIPEGYSVSREKKERFSLILESASTNQTSMYLCASSSVWETQYFGPGTRLLVL.

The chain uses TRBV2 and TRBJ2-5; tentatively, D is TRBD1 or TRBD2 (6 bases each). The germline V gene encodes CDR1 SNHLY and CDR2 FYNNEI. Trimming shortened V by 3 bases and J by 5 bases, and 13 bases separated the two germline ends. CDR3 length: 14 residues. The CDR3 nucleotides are TGTGCCAGCAGTGACCCGGGGGCGCGGGAGACCCAGTACTTC. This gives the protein CASSDPGARETQYF. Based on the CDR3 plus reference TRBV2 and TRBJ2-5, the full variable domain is EPEVTQTPSHQVTQMGQEVILRCVPISNHLYFYWYRQILGQKVEFLVSFYNNEISEKSEIFDDQFSVERPDGSNFTLKIRSTKLEDSAMYFCASSDPGARETQYFGPGTRLLVL.

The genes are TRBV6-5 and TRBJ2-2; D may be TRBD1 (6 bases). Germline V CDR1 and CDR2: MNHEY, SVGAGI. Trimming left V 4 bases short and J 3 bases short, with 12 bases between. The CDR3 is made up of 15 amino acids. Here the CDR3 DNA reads TGTGCCAGCAGTTCAACAGGGATTTACACCGGGGAGCTGTTTTTT. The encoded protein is CASSSTGIYTGELFF.

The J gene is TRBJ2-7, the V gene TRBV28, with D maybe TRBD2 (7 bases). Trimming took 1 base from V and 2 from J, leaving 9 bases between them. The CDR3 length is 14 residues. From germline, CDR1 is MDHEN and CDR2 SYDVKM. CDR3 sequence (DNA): TGTGCCAGCAGTTTATTGGGGGGGCCCTACGAGCAGTACTTC. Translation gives CASSLLGGPYEQYF.

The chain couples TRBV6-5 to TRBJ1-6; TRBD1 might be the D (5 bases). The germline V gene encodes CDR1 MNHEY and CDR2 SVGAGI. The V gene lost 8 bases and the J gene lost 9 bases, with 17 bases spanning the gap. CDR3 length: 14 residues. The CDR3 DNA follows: TGTGCCAGCCAGAAGGGGCGTTCGGTTTCACCCCTCCACTTT. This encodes CASQKGRSVSPLHF.

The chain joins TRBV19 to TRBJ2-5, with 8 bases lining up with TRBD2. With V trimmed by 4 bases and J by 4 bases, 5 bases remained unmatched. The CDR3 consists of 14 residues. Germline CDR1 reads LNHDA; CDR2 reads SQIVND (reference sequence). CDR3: CASSRGAGGETQYF. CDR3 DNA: TGTGCCAGTAGTAGAGGGGCGGGGGGAGAGACCCAGTACTTC.

The CDR3 sequence is CASSEGRGNQPQHF. CDR3 in DNA: TGTGCCAGCAGTGAAGGCAGGGGCAATCAGCCCCAGCATTTT. The chain has TRBV6-1 and TRBJ1-5, with D possibly matching TRBD1 (5 bases). The V end lost 1 base, the J end lost 2 bases, and 6 bases lay between the germline ends. The length of the CDR3 is 14 residues. The germline V gene encodes CDR1 MNHNS and CDR2 SASEGT.

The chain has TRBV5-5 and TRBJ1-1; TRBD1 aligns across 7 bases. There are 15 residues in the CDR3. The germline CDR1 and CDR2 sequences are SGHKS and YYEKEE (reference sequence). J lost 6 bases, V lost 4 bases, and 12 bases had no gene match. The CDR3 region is CASSLLTGLAAEAFF. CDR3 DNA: TGTGCCAGCAGCCTCCTGACAGGGTTAGCGGCTGAAGCTTTCTTT. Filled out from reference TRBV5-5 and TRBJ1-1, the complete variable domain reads DAGVTQSPTHLIKTRGQQVTLRCSPISGHKSVSWYQQVLGQGPQFIFQYYEKEERGRGNFPDRFSARQFPNYSSELNVNALLLGDSALYLCASSLLTGLAAEAFFGQGTRLTVV.

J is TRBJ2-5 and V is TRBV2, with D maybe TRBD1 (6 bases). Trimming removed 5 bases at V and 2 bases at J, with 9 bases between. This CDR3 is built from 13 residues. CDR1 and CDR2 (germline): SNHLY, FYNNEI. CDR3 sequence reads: CASSRTEQETQYF. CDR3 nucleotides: TGTGCCAGCAGTAGGACAGAGCAAGAGACCCAGTACTTC. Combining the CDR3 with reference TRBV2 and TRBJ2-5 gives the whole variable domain EPEVTQTPSHQVTQMGQEVILRCVPISNHLYFYWYRQILGQKVEFLVSFYNNEISEKSEIFDDQFSVERPDGSNFTLKIRSTKLEDSAMYFCASSRTEQETQYFGPGTRLLVL.

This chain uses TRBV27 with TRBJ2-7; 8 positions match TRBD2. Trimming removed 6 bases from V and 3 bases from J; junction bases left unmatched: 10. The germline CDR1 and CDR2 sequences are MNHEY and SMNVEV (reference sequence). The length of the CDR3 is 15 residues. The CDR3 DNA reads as TGTGCCAGCAGGGCTACTGGCGGGGGGATCTACGAGCAGTACTTC. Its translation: CASRATGGGIYEQYF.

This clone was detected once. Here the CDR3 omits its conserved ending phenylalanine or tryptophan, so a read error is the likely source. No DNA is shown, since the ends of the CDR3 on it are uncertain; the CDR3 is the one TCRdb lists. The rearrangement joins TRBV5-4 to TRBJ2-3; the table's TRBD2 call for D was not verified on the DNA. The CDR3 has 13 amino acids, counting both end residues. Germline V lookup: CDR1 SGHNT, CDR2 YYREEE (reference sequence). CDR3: CASSWETTNSRSV.

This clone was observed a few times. The CDR3 protein is CASSLANRGTEAFF. Here the CDR3 DNA reads TGTGCCAGCAGCCTCGCTAACAGGGGAACTGAAGCTTTCTTT. The chain uses TRBV11-2 and TRBJ1-1; TRBD1 matches at 7 bases. V gave up 5 bases and J gave up 5 bases; unmatched junction bases: 8. Germline-derived CDR1 and CDR2 are SGHAT and FQNNGV. The CDR3 is 14 residues long.

CDR3 region: CASSLGAGGANTQYF. CDR3 sequence (DNA): TGTGCCAGCAGCTTGGGGGCAGGGGGCGCCAATACGCAGTATTTT. The rearrangement uses TRBV5-4 and TRBJ2-3; 8 bases fit TRBD1. The CDR3 runs 15 residues. Germline V gene lookup returns CDR1 SGHNT and CDR2 YYREEE (reference sequence). Losses at the gene ends were 0 bases for V and 7 bases for J; bases not matched to a gene: 7.

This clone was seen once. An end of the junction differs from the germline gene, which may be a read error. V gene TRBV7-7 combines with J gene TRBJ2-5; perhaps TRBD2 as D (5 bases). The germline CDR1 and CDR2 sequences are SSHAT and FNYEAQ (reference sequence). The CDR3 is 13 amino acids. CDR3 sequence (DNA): TGTGCTAGCAGCCGAGACTACAAAGAGACCCAGTACTTC. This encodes CASSRDYKETQYF.

CDR3 coding DNA: TGTGCCAGCTCACCATCATCGGGGCGCACTGAAGCTTTCTTT. Encoded protein: CASSPSSGRTEAFF. This chain connects TRBV18 to TRBJ1-1, with D perhaps TRBD1 (5 bases). V dropped 2 bases and J dropped 4 bases, with 11 bases sitting between them. Germline values: CDR1 KGHSH, CDR2 LQKENI. This CDR3 has 14 residues.

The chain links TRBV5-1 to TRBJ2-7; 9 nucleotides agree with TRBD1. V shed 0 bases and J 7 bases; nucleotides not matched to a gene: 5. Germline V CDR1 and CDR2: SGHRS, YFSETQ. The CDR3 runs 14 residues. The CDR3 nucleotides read TGCGCCAGCAGCTTGGGGGACAGGGCCGGGGAGCAGTACTTC. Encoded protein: CASSLGDRAGEQYF.

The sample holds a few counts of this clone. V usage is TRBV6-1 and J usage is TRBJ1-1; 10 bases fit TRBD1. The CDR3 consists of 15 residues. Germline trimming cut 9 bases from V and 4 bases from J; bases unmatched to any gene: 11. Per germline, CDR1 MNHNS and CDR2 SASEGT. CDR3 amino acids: CASGTGVGSVTEAFF. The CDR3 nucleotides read TGTGCCAGTGGGACAGGGGTGGGTAGCGTCACTGAAGCTTTCTTT.

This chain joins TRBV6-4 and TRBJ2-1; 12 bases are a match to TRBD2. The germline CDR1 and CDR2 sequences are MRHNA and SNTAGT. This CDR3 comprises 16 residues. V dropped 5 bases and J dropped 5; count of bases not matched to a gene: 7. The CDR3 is CASSNELAGGNNEQFF. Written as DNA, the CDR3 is TGTGCCAGCAGTAACGAACTAGCGGGAGGAAACAATGAGCAGTTCTTC.

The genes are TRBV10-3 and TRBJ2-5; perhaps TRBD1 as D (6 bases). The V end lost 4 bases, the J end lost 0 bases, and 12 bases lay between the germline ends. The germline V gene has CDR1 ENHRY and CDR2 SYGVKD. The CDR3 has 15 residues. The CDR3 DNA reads TGTGCCATCAGTGGGGGGACACAGTACCAAGAGACCCAGTACTTC. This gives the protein CAISGGTQYQETQYF.

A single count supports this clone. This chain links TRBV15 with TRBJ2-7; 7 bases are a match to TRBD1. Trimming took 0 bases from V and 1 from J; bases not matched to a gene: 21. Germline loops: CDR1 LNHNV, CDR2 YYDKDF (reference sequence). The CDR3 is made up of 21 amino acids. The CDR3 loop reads CATSRESLRSGTAAKSYEQYF. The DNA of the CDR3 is TGTGCCACCAGCAGAGAATCCTTAAGAAGTGGGACAGCAGCAAAATCCTACGAGCAGTACTTC.